These T cell receptor beta chains were read from a single sample in a study of CD8 T cells in Susac syndrome. TCRdb processed the immunoSEQ multiplex PCR reads anew with MiXCR; each CDR3 protein has one entry. The table lists about 180,000 distinct CDR3 sequences, roughly 95% of them singletons. The sequenced material came from CD4+ T cells from PBMCs. The receptors derive from a human donor with multiple sclerosis. The CDR3 runs from the conserved cysteine through the conserved F or W. D genes are given only for firm matches.

j_call d_call v_call cdr3_aa
TRBJ2-7 - TRBV7-2 CASSRQRGLEEQYF
TRBJ2-7 - TRBV30 CAWTLGLGEQYF
TRBJ1-5 - TRBV19 CASRSRDLQPQHF
TRBJ2-7 - TRBV30 CAWSVFNSGYEQYF
TRBJ1-1 - TRBV12-3/TRBV12-4 CASRGGERNTEAFF
TRBJ1-6 - TRBV12-3/TRBV12-4 CASRQGSYNSPLHF
TRBJ2-1 - TRBV12-3/TRBV12-4 CASSRTDSNEQFF
TRBJ1-2 TRBD1 TRBV5-1 CASSLSGGGQGASYGYTF
TRBJ1-2 - TRBV12-3/TRBV12-4 CASSGSYGYTF
TRBJ1-5 - TRBV27 CASSLEMPRGNQPQHF
TRBJ2-7 TRBD1 TRBV9 CASSPQWDSTYEQYF
TRBJ2-1 TRBD2 TRBV28 CASSLSTTGAGGLIYEQFF
TRBJ2-5 TRBD2 TRBV20-1 CSASAGGEETQYF
TRBJ2-5 TRBD1 TRBV2 CASSPSTGAETQYF
TRBJ2-7 - TRBV29-1 CSVEFQGRVQYF
TRBJ2-7 TRBD1 TRBV4-2 CASSQVGGGSYEQYF
TRBJ2-5 - TRBV29-1 CSVDRVGKTQYF
TRBJ2-7 - TRBV10-2 CASSDRLDDEQYF
TRBJ1-5 - TRBV7-9 CASSATGSGNQPQHF
TRBJ1-1 - TRBV20-1 CSARSPRDTEAFF
TRBJ1-1 - TRBV18 CASSPVGQNTEAFF
TRBJ1-4 - TRBV15 CATSRGGIGVSREKLFF
TRBJ2-7 - TRBV24-1 CATSDFSDPYEQYF
TRBJ2-5 TRBD2 TRBV12-3/TRBV12-4 CASTSRRGDAETQYF
TRBJ1-6 - TRBV12-5 CASGSQGNSPLHF
TRBJ1-2 TRBD1 TRBV3-1 CASSQVGTGTGYTF
TRBJ2-5 TRBD1 TRBV20-1 CSARSPGQGETQYF
TRBJ2-2 - TRBV5-4 CASSLGGQWTGELFF
TRBJ1-2 TRBD1 TRBV5-1 CASSLIQGVNYGYTF
TRBJ1-1 - TRBV30 CAWSQQNTEAFF
TRBJ2-7 TRBD2 TRBV29-1 CSVGTSGGLSYEQYF
TRBJ2-7 TRBD2 TRBV30 CAWSVSGGEQYF
TRBJ2-5 - TRBV12-3/TRBV12-4 CATGITGSQETQYF
TRBJ2-5 TRBD1 TRBV5-1 CASSPQGMNQETQYF
TRBJ1-1 TRBD1 TRBV29-1 CSVGQGASAEAFF
TRBJ2-7 TRBD1 TRBV15 CATSSRRTGSYEQYF
TRBJ1-1 - TRBV12-3/TRBV12-4 CASGGRETEAFF
TRBJ2-7 TRBD1 TRBV5-1 CASSPGTASYEQYF
TRBJ2-5 TRBD2 TRBV5-4 CASSLGGEETQYF
TRBJ1-2 TRBD1 TRBV30 CAWRAGQGGLRYGYTF
TRBJ2-7 - TRBV2 CATGVGGRF
TRBJ2-7 - TRBV30 CAWSVRGAAPSYEQYF
TRBJ2-1 TRBD2 TRBV7-6 CASSLGPLAGGRDEQFF
TRBJ2-3 - TRBV27 CASSSAVTDTQYF
TRBJ2-7 - TRBV4-3 CASSFSGFYNEQYF
TRBJ1-5 - TRBV20-1 CSASKGIPREPQHF
TRBJ1-6 - TRBV6-1 CASRFDRFSPLHF
TRBJ2-2 TRBD1 TRBV30 CVTGTGVTGELFF
TRBJ2-5 - TRBV7-9 CASSPRGKETQYF
TRBJ1-2 - TRBV5-1 CASRREPRNNYGYTF